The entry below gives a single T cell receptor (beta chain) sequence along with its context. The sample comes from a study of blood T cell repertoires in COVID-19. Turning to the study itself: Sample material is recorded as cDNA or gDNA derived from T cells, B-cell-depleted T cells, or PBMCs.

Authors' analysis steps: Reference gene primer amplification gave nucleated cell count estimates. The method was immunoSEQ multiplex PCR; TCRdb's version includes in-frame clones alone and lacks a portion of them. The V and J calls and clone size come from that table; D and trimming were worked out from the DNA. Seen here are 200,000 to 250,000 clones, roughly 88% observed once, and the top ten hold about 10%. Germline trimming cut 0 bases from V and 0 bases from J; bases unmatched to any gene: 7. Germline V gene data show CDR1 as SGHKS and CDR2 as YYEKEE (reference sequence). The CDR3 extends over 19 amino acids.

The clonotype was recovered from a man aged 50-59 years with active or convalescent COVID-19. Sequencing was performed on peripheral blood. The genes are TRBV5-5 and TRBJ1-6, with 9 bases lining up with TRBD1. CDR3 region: CASSLEGTGTSSYNSPLHF. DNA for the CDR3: TGTGCCAGCAGCTTGGAGGGGACAGGGACGAGCTCCTATAATTCACCCCTCCACTTT.